This T cell receptor beta chain was captured in a study of blood T cell repertoires in COVID-19. In the study overall: Cohort 3 recovered donors had two negative PCRs, clearance, or symptom resolution. Samples of COVID-19 (acute and convalescent) were obtained from the United States, Italy and Spain.

The CDR3 totals 15 residues. The J segment lost 7 bases and the V segment lost 1 base, leaving 3 bases of the junction unmatched. The germline gives CDR1 LNHNV, CDR2 YYDKDF (reference sequence). TCRdb's copy holds only in-frame clones and misses some; the assay was immunoSEQ multiplex PCR. The sample contains roughly 210,000 clones, around 90% of which appear only once. Across roughly 25 US areas, participants ranged in age from roughly 18 to 89 years. Clinical histories supplied by participants themselves formed the basis of cohort assignment. What was sequenced was PBMCs or T cells enriched from blood (not recorded which). This TCR came from a young man in a cohort exposed to, infected with or recovered from COVID-19 (not recorded which). This chain joins TRBV15 and TRBJ1-6; 8 bases are shared with TRBD1. CDR3: CATSRGQGSNSPLHF. CDR3 sequence (DNA): TGTGCCACCAGCAGAGGACAGGGGTCGAATTCACCCCTCCACTTT.